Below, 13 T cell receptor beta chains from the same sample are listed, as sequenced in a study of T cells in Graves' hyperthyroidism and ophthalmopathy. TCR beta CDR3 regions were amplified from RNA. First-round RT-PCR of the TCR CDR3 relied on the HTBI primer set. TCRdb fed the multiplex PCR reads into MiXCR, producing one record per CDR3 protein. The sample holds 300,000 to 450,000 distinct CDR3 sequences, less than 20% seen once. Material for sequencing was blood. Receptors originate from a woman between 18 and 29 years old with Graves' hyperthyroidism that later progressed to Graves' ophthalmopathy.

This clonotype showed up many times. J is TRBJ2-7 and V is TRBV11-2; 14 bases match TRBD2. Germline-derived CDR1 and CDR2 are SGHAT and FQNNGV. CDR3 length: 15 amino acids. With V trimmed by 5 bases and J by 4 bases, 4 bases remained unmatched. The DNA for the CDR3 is TGTGCCAGCAGCGTAGGGACTAGCGGGAGATACGAGCAGTACTTC. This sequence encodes CASSVGTSGRYEQYF.

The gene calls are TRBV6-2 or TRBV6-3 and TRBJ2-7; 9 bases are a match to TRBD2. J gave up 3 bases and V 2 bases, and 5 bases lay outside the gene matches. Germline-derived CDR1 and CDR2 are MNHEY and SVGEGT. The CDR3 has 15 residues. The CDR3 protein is CASSYGSSGIYEQYF. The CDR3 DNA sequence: TGTGCCAGCAGTTACGGATCTAGCGGGATCTACGAGCAGTACTTC.

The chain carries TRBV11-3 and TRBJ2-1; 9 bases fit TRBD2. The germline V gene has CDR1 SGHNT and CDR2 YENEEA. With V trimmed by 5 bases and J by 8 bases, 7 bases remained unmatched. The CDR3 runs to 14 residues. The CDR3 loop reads CASSLAGPRDEQFF. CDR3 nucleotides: TGTGCCAGCAGCCTAGCGGGGCCTCGGGATGAGCAGTTCTTC.

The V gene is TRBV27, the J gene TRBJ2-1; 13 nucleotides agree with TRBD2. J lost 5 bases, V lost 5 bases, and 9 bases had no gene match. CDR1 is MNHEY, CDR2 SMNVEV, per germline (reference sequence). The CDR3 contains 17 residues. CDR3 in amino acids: CASSPKLAGGPNNEQFF. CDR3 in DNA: TGTGCCAGCAGTCCAAAACTAGCGGGAGGGCCGAACAATGAGCAGTTCTTC.

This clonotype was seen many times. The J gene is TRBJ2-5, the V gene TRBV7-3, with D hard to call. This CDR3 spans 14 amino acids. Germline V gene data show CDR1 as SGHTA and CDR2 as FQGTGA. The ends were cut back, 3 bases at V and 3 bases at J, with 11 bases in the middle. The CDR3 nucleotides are TGTGCCAGCAGCTTTGGGCCCTTTAAAGAGACCCAGTACTTC. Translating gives CASSFGPFKETQYF.

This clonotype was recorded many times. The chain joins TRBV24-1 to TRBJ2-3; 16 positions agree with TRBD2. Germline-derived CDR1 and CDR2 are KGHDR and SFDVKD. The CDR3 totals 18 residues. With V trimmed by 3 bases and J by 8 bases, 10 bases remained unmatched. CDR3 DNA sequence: TGTGCCACCAGTGATGGGACTAGCGGGAGGGCAAGAAGTGGTACGCAGTATTTT. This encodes CATSDGTSGRARSGTQYF.

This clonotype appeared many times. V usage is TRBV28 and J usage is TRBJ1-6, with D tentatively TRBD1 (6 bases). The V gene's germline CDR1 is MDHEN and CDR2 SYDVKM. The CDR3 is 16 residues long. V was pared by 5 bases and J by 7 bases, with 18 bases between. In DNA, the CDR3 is TGTGCCAGCAGTCTGACCCCAGGGGCGGCGAATTCACCCCTCCACTTT. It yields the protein CASSLTPGAANSPLHF.

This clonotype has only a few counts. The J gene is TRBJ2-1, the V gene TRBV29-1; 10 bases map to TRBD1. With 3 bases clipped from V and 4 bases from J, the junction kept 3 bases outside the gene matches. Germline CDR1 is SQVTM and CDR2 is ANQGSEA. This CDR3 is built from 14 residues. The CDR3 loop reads CSVDGTGAYNEQFF. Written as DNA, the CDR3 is TGCAGCGTTGATGGGACAGGGGCGTACAATGAGCAGTTCTTC.

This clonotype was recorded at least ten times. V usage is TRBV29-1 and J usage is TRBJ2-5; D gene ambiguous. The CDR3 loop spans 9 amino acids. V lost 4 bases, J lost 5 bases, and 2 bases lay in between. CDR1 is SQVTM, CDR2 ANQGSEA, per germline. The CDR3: CSVGETQYF. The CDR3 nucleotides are TGCAGCGTTGGGGAGACCCAGTACTTC.

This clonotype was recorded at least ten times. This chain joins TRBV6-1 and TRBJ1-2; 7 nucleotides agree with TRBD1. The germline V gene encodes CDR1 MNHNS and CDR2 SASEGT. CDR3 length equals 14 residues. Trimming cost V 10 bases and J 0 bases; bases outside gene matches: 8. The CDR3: CATSRDRANYGYTF. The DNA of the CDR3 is TGTGCCACCAGCCGGGACAGAGCTAACTATGGCTACACCTTC.

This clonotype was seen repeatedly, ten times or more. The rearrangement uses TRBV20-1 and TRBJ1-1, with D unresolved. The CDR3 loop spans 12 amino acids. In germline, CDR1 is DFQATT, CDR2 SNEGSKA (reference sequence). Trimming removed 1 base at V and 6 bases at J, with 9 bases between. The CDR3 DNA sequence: TGCAGTGCTAGAGCGGCAAAAGCTGAAGCTTTCTTT. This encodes CSARAAKAEAFF.

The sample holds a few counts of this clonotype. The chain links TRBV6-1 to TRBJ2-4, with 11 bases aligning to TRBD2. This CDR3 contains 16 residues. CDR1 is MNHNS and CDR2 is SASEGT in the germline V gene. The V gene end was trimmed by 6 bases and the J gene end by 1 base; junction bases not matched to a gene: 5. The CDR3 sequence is CASSELAGVAKNIQYF. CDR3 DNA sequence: TGTGCCAGCAGCGAACTAGCGGGAGTGGCCAAAAACATTCAGTACTTC.

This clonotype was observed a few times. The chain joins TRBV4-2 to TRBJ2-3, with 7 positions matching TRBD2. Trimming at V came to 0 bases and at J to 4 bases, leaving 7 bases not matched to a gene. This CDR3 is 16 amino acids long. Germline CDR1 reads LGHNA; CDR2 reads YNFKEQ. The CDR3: CASSQDGAAGADTQYF. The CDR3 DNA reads TGTGCCAGCAGCCAAGATGGGGCGGCGGGAGCAGATACGCAGTATTTT.